This T cell receptor (beta chain) was identified in a study of T cells expressing NK-cell markers. Study-wide background: Sorted CD3+CD56-NKG2C+, CD3+CD56+NKG2C+ and CD3+CD56+NKG2C- T cells supplied the TCR beta repertoires. Study observations and caveats: Topping the CD3+CD56-NKG2C+ fraction as well were these clonotypes, in a few donors.

The authors made TCR beta cDNA libraries by 5'RACE template switching. This switching added a universal primer site and UMIs. Following a re-call of the 5' RACE reads, TCRdb has one entry per CDR3 protein and lacks DNA. This sample contains around 100,000 distinct CDR3 sequences. This CDR3 comprises 12 residues. On this clonotype itself: The antigen is undetermined.

The material sequenced was blood T cells: a sorted CD56 or NKG2C T cell subset, CD4+ or CD8+ T cells, or bulk PBMC T cells (not recorded which). The source of this sequence is a woman between 18 and 70 years old in good health. V and J are TRBV12-3 or TRBV12-4 and TRBJ2-1. This chain's CDR3 is CASRPAYNEQFF.